This T cell receptor beta chain was captured in a study of blood T cells in healthy people across ages. Healthy Caucasian individuals from Russia aged 6 to 90 served as donors. General study findings and limits: Without sorted subsets, naive and antigen-experienced compartments could not be conclusively compared. Relative to aged donors, long-lived donors carried more naive CD4+ cells and displayed higher diversity.

Using a J-beta primer mix together with a sample-barcoded 5' primer, a second PCR was run for roughly 7 to 12 cycles. TCRdb itself ran the 5' RACE reads through MiXCR, one entry per CDR3 protein. This sample carries about 1.8 million distinct CDR3 sequences, around half of them seen once, and the ten largest clones take 2% to 2.5%. The CDR3 is 14 residues long. Per the germline V gene, CDR1 is SEHNR and CDR2 is FQNEAQ (reference sequence). Trimming took 3 bases from V and 4 from J, leaving 13 bases between them. A note on this clonotype: Its antigen remains unknown.

The chain links TRBV7-9 to TRBJ2-7; a weak D match, TRBD2 (5 bases). This sequence was found in a woman aged 40 to 50 in good health. Material for sequencing was blood. The chain's CDR3 is CASSLIVGGYEQYF. The DNA for the CDR3 is TGTGCCAGCAGCTTGATTGTAGGAGGTTACGAGCAGTACTTC.